This T cell receptor (beta chain) was recovered during a study of response to subunit inactivated influenza vaccine. V lost 3 bases and J lost 6; bases outside the gene matches: 11. Germline V gene sequence: CDR1 DFQATT, CDR2 SNEGSKA (reference sequence). This CDR3 contains 16 residues. TCRdb independently ran MiXCR on the RT-PCR reads; one entry per CDR3 protein. The sample includes some 570,000 distinct CDR3 sequences, approximately 10% seen only once; the top ten take 9.5% to 11%. This clonotype has at least ten counts. These data also featured in a second study, about T cells expressing NK-cell markers. As that report states: Scientists made TCR beta cDNA using 5'RACE template switching with UMIs. It was from sorted CD3+CD56+NKG2C+, CD3+CD56+NKG2C- and CD3+CD56-NKG2C+ T cells that TCR beta repertoires came. Each of a handful of donors carried dominant NKG2C+ clonotypes accounting for about 1.0-7.0% of CD8+ T cells. Where several donors were concerned, these clonotypes also led the CD3+CD56-NKG2C+ fraction. HCMV specificity of the expanded NKG2C+ T cell clones stayed unclear.

The chain is built from TRBV20-1 and TRBJ1-5; 10 positions agree with TRBD1. Source: PBMCs from blood, taken on the day of vaccination. The clonotype originates from a man in his fifties who received an inactivated influenza vaccine. The CDR3 DNA is TGCAGTGCTAGGGTCGAGACAGGGGGCCGGAGTCAGCCCCAGCATTTT. Translated: CSARVETGGRSQPQHF.